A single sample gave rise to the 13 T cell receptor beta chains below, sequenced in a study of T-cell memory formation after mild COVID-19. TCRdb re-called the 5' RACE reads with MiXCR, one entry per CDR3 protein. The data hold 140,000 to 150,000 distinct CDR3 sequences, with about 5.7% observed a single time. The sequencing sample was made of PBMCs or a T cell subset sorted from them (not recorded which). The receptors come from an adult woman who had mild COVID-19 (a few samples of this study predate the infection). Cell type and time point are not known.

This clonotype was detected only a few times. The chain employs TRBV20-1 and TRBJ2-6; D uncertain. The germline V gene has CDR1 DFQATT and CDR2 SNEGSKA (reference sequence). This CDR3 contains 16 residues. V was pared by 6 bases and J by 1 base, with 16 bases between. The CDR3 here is CSAPSPSSSGANVLTF. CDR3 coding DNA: TGCAGTGCACCCAGTCCATCCTCATCTGGGGCCAACGTCCTGACTTTC.

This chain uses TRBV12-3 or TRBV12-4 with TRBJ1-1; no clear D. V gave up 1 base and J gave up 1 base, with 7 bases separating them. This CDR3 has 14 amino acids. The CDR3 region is CASSLVQTNTEAFF. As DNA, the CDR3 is TGTGCCAGCAGTTTAGTACAGACGAACACTGAAGCTTTCTTT.

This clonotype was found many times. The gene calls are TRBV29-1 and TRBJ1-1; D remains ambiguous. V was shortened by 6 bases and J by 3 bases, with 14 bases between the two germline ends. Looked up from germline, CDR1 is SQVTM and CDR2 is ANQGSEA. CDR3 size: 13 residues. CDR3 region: CSVSRSMDTEAFF. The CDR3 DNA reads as TGCAGCGTCTCCAGGTCCATGGACACTGAAGCTTTCTTT.

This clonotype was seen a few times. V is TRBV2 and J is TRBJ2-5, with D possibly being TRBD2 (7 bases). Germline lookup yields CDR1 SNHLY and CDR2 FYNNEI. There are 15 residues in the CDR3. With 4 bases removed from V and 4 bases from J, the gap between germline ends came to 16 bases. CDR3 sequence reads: CASSGRSGGAETQYF. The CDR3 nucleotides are TGTGCCAGCAGTGGAAGGTCGGGGGGCGCAGAGACCCAGTACTTC.

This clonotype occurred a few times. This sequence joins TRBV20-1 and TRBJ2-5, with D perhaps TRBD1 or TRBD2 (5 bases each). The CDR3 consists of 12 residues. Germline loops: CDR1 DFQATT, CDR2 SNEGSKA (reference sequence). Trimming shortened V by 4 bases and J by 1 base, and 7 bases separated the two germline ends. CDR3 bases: TGCAGTGCTACCGGGGCCCAAGAGACCCAGTACTTC. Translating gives CSATGAQETQYF.

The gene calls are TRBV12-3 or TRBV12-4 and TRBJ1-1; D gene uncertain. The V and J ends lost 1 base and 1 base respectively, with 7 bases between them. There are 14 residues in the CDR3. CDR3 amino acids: CASSLVAPNTEAFF. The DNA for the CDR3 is TGTGCCAGCAGTTTAGTGGCTCCGAACACTGAAGCTTTCTTT.

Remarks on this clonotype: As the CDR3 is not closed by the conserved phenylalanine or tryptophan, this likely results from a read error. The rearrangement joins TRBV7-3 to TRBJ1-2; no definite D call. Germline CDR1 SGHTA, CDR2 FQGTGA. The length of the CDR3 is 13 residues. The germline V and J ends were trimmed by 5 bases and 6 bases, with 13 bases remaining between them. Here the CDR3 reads CASSPTSGDGYTI. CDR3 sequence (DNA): TGTGCCAGCAGCCCAACCTCGGGCGATGGCTACACCATC.

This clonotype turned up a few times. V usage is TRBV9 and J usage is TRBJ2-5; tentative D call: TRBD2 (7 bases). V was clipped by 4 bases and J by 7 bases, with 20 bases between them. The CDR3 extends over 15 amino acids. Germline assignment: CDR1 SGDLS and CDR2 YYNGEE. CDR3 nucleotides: TGTGCCAGCAGCCTCCGAGGGGGGGGCCGCGTGACCCAGTACTTC. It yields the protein CASSLRGGGRVTQYF.

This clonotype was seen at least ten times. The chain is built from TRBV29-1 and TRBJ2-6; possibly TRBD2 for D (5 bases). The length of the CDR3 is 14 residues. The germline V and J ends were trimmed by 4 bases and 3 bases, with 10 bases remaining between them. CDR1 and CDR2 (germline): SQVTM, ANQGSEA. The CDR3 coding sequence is TGCAGCGTTGGTGAGGGCGGTGGGGCCAACGTCCTGACTTTC. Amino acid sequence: CSVGEGGGANVLTF.

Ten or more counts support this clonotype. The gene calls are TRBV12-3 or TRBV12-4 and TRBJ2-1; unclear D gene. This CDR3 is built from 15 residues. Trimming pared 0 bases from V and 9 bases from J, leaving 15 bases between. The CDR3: CASSLAVSPNPEQFF. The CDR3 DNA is TGTGCCAGCAGTTTAGCCGTGTCCCCCAATCCTGAGCAGTTCTTC.

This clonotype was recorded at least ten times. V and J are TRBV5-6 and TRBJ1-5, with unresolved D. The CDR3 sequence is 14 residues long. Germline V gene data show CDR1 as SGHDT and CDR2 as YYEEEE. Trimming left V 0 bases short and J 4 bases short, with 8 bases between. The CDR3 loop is CASSLAQVNQPQHF. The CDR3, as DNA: TGTGCCAGCAGCTTGGCTCAGGTGAATCAGCCCCAGCATTTT.

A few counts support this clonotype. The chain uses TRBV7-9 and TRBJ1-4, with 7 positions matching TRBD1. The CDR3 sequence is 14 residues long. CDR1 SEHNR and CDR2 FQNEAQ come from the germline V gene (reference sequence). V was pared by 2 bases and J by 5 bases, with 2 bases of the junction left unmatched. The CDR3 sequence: CASSLRQGNEKLFF. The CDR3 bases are TGTGCCAGCAGCTTAAGACAGGGAAATGAAAAACTGTTTTTT.

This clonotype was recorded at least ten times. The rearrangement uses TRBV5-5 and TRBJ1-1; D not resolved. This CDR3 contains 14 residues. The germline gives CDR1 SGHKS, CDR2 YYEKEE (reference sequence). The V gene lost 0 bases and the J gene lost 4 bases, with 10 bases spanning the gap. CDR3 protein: CASSLVGRSTEAFF. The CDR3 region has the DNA TGTGCCAGCAGCTTGGTGGGGAGGAGCACTGAAGCTTTCTTT.